The 24 T cell receptor beta chains below come from one sample, sequenced in a study of T-cell reconstitution after alpha-beta-depleted transplantation in children. Researchers prepared the TCRbeta library using unique molecular identifiers, the study reports. A single record per CDR3 protein comes from TCRdb applying MiXCR to the PCR reads. The table has some 150,000 distinct CDR3 sequences, 7.5% to 9% seen once. The specimen was PBMCs, mostly from graft donor cells, collected 180 days after TCRalphabeta/CD19-depleted stem cell transplant. These receptors were collected from a female patient aged 2-10 years who had a stem cell transplant for congenital amegakaryocytic thrombocytopenia, so the T cells may come from the graft donor.

In this sample, this clonotype turned up a few times. The gene calls are TRBV3-1 and TRBJ2-1; D not resolved. Germline CDR1 is LGHDT and CDR2 is YNNKEL (reference sequence). The CDR3 loop spans 11 amino acids. The V end lost 1 base, the J end lost 10 bases, and 5 bases lay between the germline ends. CDR3: CASSQAYEQFF. CDR3 in DNA: TGTGCCAGCAGCCAAGCATACGAGCAGTTCTTC.

This clonotype showed up many times. The rearrangement joins TRBV28 to TRBJ2-7; D unclear. Trimming stripped 3 bases from V and 1 base from J, with 7 bases between. There are 13 residues in the CDR3. Germline V CDR1 and CDR2: MDHEN, SYDVKM. The CDR3 DNA sequence: TGTGCCAGCAGTTTGGCTAGTTCCTACGAGCAGTACTTC. Its translation: CASSLASSYEQYF. Drawing the rest from reference TRBV28 and TRBJ2-7, the complete variable domain is DVKVTQSSRYLVKRTGEKVFLECVQDMDHENMFWYRQDPGLGLRLIYFSYDVKMKEKGDIPEGYSVSREKKERFSLILESASTNQTSMYLCASSLASSYEQYFGPGTRLTVT.

This clonotype has at least ten counts. The chain recombines TRBV5-6 with TRBJ2-5, with D uncertain. Trimming took off 4 bases at V and 1 base at J, with 8 bases between the two ends. Germline V gene sequence: CDR1 SGHDT, CDR2 YYEEEE. This CDR3 spans 13 amino acids. CDR3 sequence (DNA): TGTGCCAGCAGCGCGATAGTCCAAGAGACCCAGTACTTC. Amino acid sequence: CASSAIVQETQYF.

Regarding this clonotype: Being one base from a much bigger clone, this may be a read error. The chain uses TRBV3-1 and TRBJ2-6; possible D gene TRBD1, 5 bases. CDR3 length: 15 amino acids. CDR1 is LGHDT, CDR2 YNNKEL, per germline (reference sequence). In nucleotides, the CDR3 is TGTGCCAGCAGCTTCGGACCCGCTGGGGCCAACGGCCTGACTTTC. Translation: CASSFGPAGANGLTF.

This clonotype was counted at least ten times. V is TRBV6-1 and J is TRBJ1-3; maybe TRBD1 (6 bases). This CDR3 contains 15 residues. Looked up from germline, CDR1 is MNHNS and CDR2 is SASEGT. The V and J ends lost 5 bases and 4 bases respectively, with 15 bases between them. CDR3 residues: CASSQRRTAGNTIYF. The DNA of the CDR3 is TGTGCCAGCAGTCAACGCCGGACAGCCGGAAACACCATATATTTT.

This clonotype occurred many times. The genes are TRBV14 and TRBJ2-1, with 8 bases lining up with TRBD2. The V segment lost 0 bases and the J segment 12 bases; nucleotides outside the gene matches: 1. The CDR3 covers 12 residues. Germline CDR1 reads SGHDN; CDR2 reads FVKESK. The CDR3 sequence: CASSQESGRQFF. The CDR3 bases are TGTGCCAGCAGCCAAGAGAGCGGGAGGCAGTTCTTC.

This clonotype has ten or more counts. This chain connects TRBV15 to TRBJ2-7; either TRBD1 or TRBD2 may supply D (5 bases each). CDR3 length equals 15 residues. CDR1 is LNHNV, CDR2 YYDKDF, per germline (reference sequence). Trimming pared 1 base from V and 9 bases from J, leaving 19 bases between. The CDR3 bases are TGTGCCACCAGCAGAGGGCAGAGGATGTCTGGGGGGCAGTACTTC. As protein: CATSRGQRMSGGQYF.

In its sample, this clonotype was seen many times. V and J are TRBV27 and TRBJ2-5; possible D gene TRBD2, 6 bases. V was cut by 5 bases and J by 0 bases, with 25 bases left in between. This CDR3 contains 19 residues. Germline V gene sequence: CDR1 MNHEY, CDR2 SMNVEV (reference sequence). The CDR3 bases are TGTGCCAGCAGTCCTTCCCCTGGACTAACGGGGGAGTACCAAGAGACCCAGTACTTC. It is translated as CASSPSPGLTGEYQETQYF.

This clonotype was recorded a few times. This chain joins TRBV5-1 and TRBJ2-2, with TRBD1 identical over 9 bases. Looked up from germline, CDR1 is SGHRS and CDR2 is YFSETQ. The V segment lost 4 bases and the J segment 4 bases; nucleotides outside the gene matches: 14. The CDR3 spans 18 residues. The CDR3 sequence is CASSRSTRQGESTGELFF. CDR3 sequence (DNA): TGCGCCAGCAGCCGATCAACTCGACAGGGGGAGTCCACCGGGGAGCTGTTTTTT.

Note on this clonotype: Compared with germline, one end of the junction differs, possibly owing to a read error. The rearrangement uses TRBV18 and TRBJ2-4; no clear D gene. The CDR3 loop spans 17 amino acids. Germline V gene lookup returns CDR1 KGHSH and CDR2 LQKENI. The CDR3 loop reads CASSPFQALAAKNSQYF. The CDR3 DNA follows: TGTGCCAGCTCACCATTCCAGGCTCTTGCGGCCAAAAACAGTCAGTACTTC.

This clonotype occurred many times. V is TRBV6-1 and J is TRBJ2-5, with D possibly TRBD2 on 5 matching bases. Trimming cost V 7 bases and J 5 bases, with 14 bases left between them. CDR1 is MNHNS, CDR2 SASEGT, per germline. There are 13 residues in the CDR3. The CDR3 DNA reads TGTGCCAGCACTAAAGTCCCGGGGGAGACCCAGTACTTC. It is translated as CASTKVPGETQYF.

This clonotype was seen ten or more times. The CDR3 loop reads CASSLTGTPATTEAFF. The CDR3 DNA reads TGCGCCAGCAGCTTGACCGGGACTCCTGCTACAACTGAAGCTTTCTTT. The V and J genes are TRBV5-1 and TRBJ1-1; tentatively, D is TRBD1 (5 bases). Germline V gene data show CDR1 as SGHRS and CDR2 as YFSETQ. V gave up 1 base and J gave up 5 bases, with 18 bases separating them. This CDR3 is built from 16 residues.

The sample holds a few counts of this clonotype. The rearrangement links TRBV5-8 to TRBJ2-7; 8 bases agree with TRBD1. V was pared by 5 bases and J by 3 bases, with 4 bases of the junction left unmatched. Germline V gene lookup returns CDR1 SGHTS and CDR2 YDEGEE. CDR3 size: 13 residues. The CDR3 loop reads CASRRGQDYEQYF. CDR3 DNA sequence: TGTGCCAGCAGAAGGGGACAGGACTACGAGCAGTACTTC.

This clonotype was recorded at least ten times. The gene calls are TRBV29-1 and TRBJ2-3; maybe TRBD1 (5 bases). V was clipped by 1 base and J by 2 bases, with 10 bases between them. The CDR3 consists of 14 residues. CDR1 is SQVTM, CDR2 ANQGSEA, per germline. The CDR3 coding sequence is TGCAGCGTTGAAGGGGGCCCCGACACAGATACGCAGTATTTT. The encoded protein is CSVEGGPDTDTQYF.

This clonotype was found many times. V gene TRBV7-2 combines with J gene TRBJ2-7, with 8 bases lining up with TRBD1. Germline loops: CDR1 SGHTA, CDR2 FQGNSA. The CDR3 is made up of 14 amino acids. The ends lost 5 bases at V and 2 bases at J; junction bases unmatched: 5. This CDR3 is CASSLRQGPYEQYF. The CDR3 coding sequence is TGTGCCAGCAGCCTAAGACAGGGGCCCTACGAGCAGTACTTC.

The genes are TRBV3-1 and TRBJ2-5; D possibly uses TRBD1 or TRBD2 (5 bases each). Trimming shortened V by 0 bases and J by 1 base, and 6 bases separated the two germline ends. CDR1 and CDR2 from the germline V gene are LGHDT and YNNKEL (reference sequence). The CDR3 is made up of 14 amino acids. The CDR3 region is CASSQEGTQETQYF. CDR3 coding DNA: TGTGCCAGCAGCCAAGAAGGGACCCAAGAGACCCAGTACTTC.

A few counts support this clonotype. The genes are TRBV5-1 and TRBJ2-1, with D unresolved. The V and J ends lost 0 bases and 10 bases respectively, with 8 bases between them. In germline, CDR1 is SGHRS, CDR2 YFSETQ. The CDR3 spans 12 residues. This chain's CDR3 is CASSLASGEQFF. CDR3 sequence (DNA): TGCGCCAGCAGCTTGGCATCCGGGGAGCAGTTCTTC.

This clonotype has just a few counts. The V and J genes are TRBV27 and TRBJ2-1; D is uncertain. This CDR3 is 13 amino acids long. Looked up from germline, CDR1 is MNHEY and CDR2 is SMNVEV (reference sequence). V was cut by 2 bases and J by 7 bases, with 9 bases left in between. Here the CDR3 DNA reads TGTGCCAGCAGTTTAGGTGGCCCAAATGAGCAGTTCTTC. It encodes CASSLGGPNEQFF.

The chain combines TRBV12-3 or TRBV12-4 with TRBJ2-7, with unresolved D. The CDR3 consists of 12 residues. Deletions cut 4 bases from V and 2 bases from J, with 6 bases between. The CDR3 DNA reads as TGTGCCAGCAGTTACACCACCTACGAGCAGTACTTC. This codes for CASSYTTYEQYF.

This clonotype was recorded at least ten times. The V gene is TRBV28, the J gene TRBJ1-1, with a possible D match to TRBD1 (6 bases). CDR1 MDHEN and CDR2 SYDVKM come from the germline V gene. This CDR3 is built from 15 residues. With 6 bases removed from V and 7 bases from J, the gap between germline ends came to 21 bases. CDR3 region: CASRSGGRKFFEAFF. In DNA, the CDR3 is TGTGCCAGCAGATCCGGGGGGCGGAAATTCTTTGAAGCTTTCTTT.

This clonotype appeared many times. The V gene is TRBV7-6, the J gene TRBJ2-6; 7 bases match TRBD1. Per germline, CDR1 SGHVS and CDR2 FNYEAQ. J gave up 3 bases and V 1 base, and 3 bases lay outside the gene matches. This CDR3 comprises 16 residues. CDR3 sequence reads: CASSLEGAYGANVLTF. The CDR3 nucleotides read TGTGCCAGCAGCTTAGAGGGGGCTTATGGGGCCAACGTCCTGACTTTC. The entire variable domain, with the rest obtained from reference TRBV7-6 and TRBJ2-6, is as follows: GAGVSQSPRYKVTKRGQDVALRCDPISGHVSLYWYRQALGQGPEFLTYFNYEAQQDKSGLPNDRFSAERPEGSISTLTIQRTEQRDSAMYRCASSLEGAYGANVLTFGAGSRLTVL.

This sequence joins TRBV6-1 and TRBJ2-7; D is possibly TRBD1 (5 bases). CDR1 and CDR2 from the germline V gene are MNHNS and SASEGT. V gave up 6 bases and J gave up 2 bases, with 14 bases separating them. The CDR3 totals 14 residues. The CDR3 protein is CASSLNRRTYEQYF. DNA for the CDR3: TGTGCCAGCAGCCTCAACAGGCGCACCTACGAGCAGTACTTC.

This clonotype was seen repeatedly, ten times or more. The genes are TRBV29-1 and TRBJ1-1; TRBD1 matches 9 bases. V lost 7 bases and J lost 3; bases outside the gene matches: 6. The CDR3 has 13 residues. Germline-derived CDR1 and CDR2 are SQVTM and ANQGSEA. DNA for the CDR3: TGCAGCGGGGTGGGACAGGGAGACACTGAAGCTTTCTTT. Protein sequence: CSGVGQGDTEAFF.

This clonotype was seen at least ten times. The chain is built from TRBV28 and TRBJ2-1; the match to TRBD1 covers 7 bases. Germline V gives CDR1 MDHEN, CDR2 SYDVKM. The CDR3 is 18 residues long. V was pared by 4 bases and J by 2 bases, with 14 bases of the junction left unmatched. CDR3 sequence (DNA): TGTGCCAGCAGTTCCGGGACAGCAGGAGGAAGCGCCTACAATGAGCAGTTCTTC. It translates to CASSSGTAGGSAYNEQFF.